This TCR beta chain is from a study of T cells in Graves' hyperthyroidism and ophthalmopathy. Trimming removed 1 base from V and 0 bases from J, with 14 bases in between. CDR1 is SEHNR and CDR2 is FQNEAQ in the germline V gene (reference sequence). The CDR3 runs 17 residues. This clonotype was observed many times. TCR beta CDR3 sequences were amplified from RNA transcripts. First-round RT-PCR of the TCR CDR3 relied on the HTBI primer set. TCRdb independently ran MiXCR on the multiplex PCR reads; one entry per CDR3 protein. Of about 290,000 distinct CDR3 sequences listed, less than 15% are singletons. V gene TRBV7-9 combines with J gene TRBJ2-3; the D is unclear. The sequence was collected from a woman aged 30 to 39 with Graves' hyperthyroidism that later progressed to Graves' ophthalmopathy. The sample taken for sequencing was blood. In DNA form, the CDR3 reads TGTGCCAGCAGCTTAGACATCGGGTCGTTTAGCACAGATACGCAGTATTTT. Its protein product is CASSLDIGSFSTDTQYF.